This entry concerns a single T cell receptor beta chain. Deletions cut 3 bases from V and 14 bases from J, with 8 bases between. CDR1 SGHAT and CDR2 FQNNGV come from the germline V gene. The CDR3 is 10 residues long. This entry comes from a study of blood T cell repertoires in COVID-19. Only in-frame clones appear in the TCRdb table, and some are missing; sequencing was by immunoSEQ multiplex PCR. The repertoire has 490,000 or so clones, approximately 91% of them found once; the top ten carry roughly 8%. This clonotype originated in a woman aged 60-75 years who had recovered from COVID-19. The chain joins TRBV11-2 to TRBJ2-1; possible D gene TRBD2, 5 bases. The specimen was PBMCs or T cells enriched from blood (not recorded which). The CDR3 bases are TGTGCCAGCAGCTTGGGAGTTAAGTTCTTC. Protein: CASSLGVKFF.